The 25 T cell receptor beta chains below all came from one sample that was sequenced in a study of T cell responses to AZD1222 COVID-19 vaccine. The protocol was immunoSEQ multiplex PCR, while the TCRdb copy is restricted to in-frame clones and leaves out a portion. The sample lists 100,000 to 150,000 clones, more than 70% occurring once. Material: peripheral blood, obtained on day 0 of AZD1222 vaccination. These receptors were obtained from an adult in good health.

This chain uses TRBV7-3 with TRBJ2-7; 9 positions agree with TRBD2. CDR1 SGHTA and CDR2 FQGTGA come from the germline V gene. V was clipped by 2 bases and J by 6 bases; unmatched bases: 5. This CDR3 spans 14 amino acids. CDR3 sequence (DNA): TGTGCCAGCAGCTTAGGCGGGAGGGCTGCCGAGCAGTACTTC. Protein sequence: CASSLGGRAAEQYF.

V usage is TRBV19 and J usage is TRBJ2-3; the match to TRBD1 covers 7 bases. Germline CDR1 and CDR2: LNHDA and SQIVND (reference sequence). The CDR3 is 14 amino acids. V shed 8 bases and J 4 bases; nucleotides not matched to a gene: 9. This CDR3 reads CASSEQGTADTQYF. The CDR3 nucleotides are TGTGCCAGTTCCGAACAGGGGACCGCAGATACGCAGTATTTT.

The V gene is TRBV5-1, the J gene TRBJ2-5; the D is unclear. The CDR3 has 15 residues. Looked up from germline, CDR1 is SGHRS and CDR2 is YFSETQ. Trimming took 0 bases from V and 2 from J, leaving 11 bases between them. DNA for the CDR3: TGCGCCAGCAGCTTGGATAGTCCAGTACAAGAGACCCAGTACTTC. It specifies CASSLDSPVQETQYF.

This clone turned up a few times. The rearrangement joins TRBV6-2 or TRBV6-3 to TRBJ2-1; no reliable D call. CDR3 length equals 12 residues. Trimming removed 6 bases from V and 5 bases from J, with 8 bases in between. Germline loops: CDR1 MNHEY, CDR2 SVGEGT. The CDR3 nucleotides read TGTGCCAGCAGCTTAGGAGACAATGAGCAGTTCTTC. This codes for CASSLGDNEQFF.

This chain uses TRBV5-6 with TRBJ2-3; D gene uncertain. This CDR3 region has 16 residues. Germline loops: CDR1 SGHDT, CDR2 YYEEEE. The V and J ends lost 0 bases and 0 bases respectively, with 11 bases between them. The CDR3 loop is CASSLEGSDSTDTQYF. CDR3 in DNA: TGTGCCAGCAGCTTGGAAGGGTCCGACAGCACAGATACGCAGTATTTT. The variable domain in full, completed from reference TRBV5-6 and TRBJ2-3, reads DAGVTQSPTHLIKTRGQQVTLRCSPKSGHDTVSWYQQALGQGPQFIFQYYEEEERQRGNFPDRFSGHQFPNYSSELNVNALLLGDSALYLCASSLEGSDSTDTQYFGPGTRLTVL.

The chain links TRBV9 to TRBJ2-6; 8 bases line up with TRBD1. Per germline, CDR1 SGDLS and CDR2 YYNGEE. The CDR3 length is 19 residues. Germline trimming cut 3 bases from V and 4 bases from J; bases unmatched to any gene: 15. Here the CDR3 reads CASSAPYRDRLAGANVLTF. In nucleotides, the CDR3 is TGTGCCAGCAGCGCTCCTTATCGGGACAGGCTGGCAGGGGCCAACGTCCTGACTTTC.

This chain joins TRBV4-1 and TRBJ1-2; D uncertain. The CDR3 loop spans 14 amino acids. CDR1 and CDR2 (germline): MGHRA, YSYEKL. V gave up 0 bases and J gave up 7 bases, with 12 bases separating them. The CDR3 DNA sequence: TGCGCCAGCAGCCAAGATTTCGGGAACCTTGGCTACACCTTC. Protein sequence: CASSQDFGNLGYTF.

CDR3 in DNA: TGTGCCAGCAGTTTAGAGGCCATGGCAGGCTCTGGAAACACCATATATTTT. Amino acids: CASSLEAMAGSGNTIYF. The chain combines TRBV28 with TRBJ1-3; no firm D call. Germline V gives CDR1 MDHEN, CDR2 SYDVKM. Trimming took 2 bases from V and 0 from J, leaving 14 bases between them. The CDR3 has 17 amino acids. The variable domain in full, completed from reference TRBV28 and TRBJ1-3, reads DVKVTQSSRYLVKRTGEKVFLECVQDMDHENMFWYRQDPGLGLRLIYFSYDVKMKEKGDIPEGYSVSREKKERFSLILESASTNQTSMYLCASSLEAMAGSGNTIYFGEGSWLTVV.

This chain links TRBV14 with TRBJ2-7, with 12 bases fitting TRBD2. CDR3 length: 15 amino acids. Trimming at V came to 4 bases and at J to 3 bases, leaving 4 bases not matched to a gene. Germline values: CDR1 SGHDN, CDR2 FVKESK. In DNA form, the CDR3 reads TGTGCCAGCAGCCCTATACTAGCGGGAGGCTACGAGCAGTACTTC. Its translation: CASSPILAGGYEQYF.

The chain uses TRBV4-3 and TRBJ2-5; possibly TRBD1 or TRBD2 for D (6 bases each). With 3 bases removed from V and 2 bases from J, the gap between germline ends came to 13 bases. From germline, CDR1 is LGHNA and CDR2 YSLEER. The CDR3 runs to 15 residues. The CDR3 DNA sequence: TGCGCCAGCAGCCAGGCGCGAGGGGGGCAAGAGACCCAGTACTTC. It translates to CASSQARGGQETQYF.

The rearrangement uses TRBV4-1 and TRBJ1-1; a possible D gene is TRBD1 (5 bases). Germline values: CDR1 MGHRA, CDR2 YSYEKL. The germline V and J ends were trimmed by 3 bases and 0 bases, with 11 bases remaining between them. The CDR3 runs to 15 residues. The CDR3 loop reads CASSHEGRMNTEAFF. DNA for the CDR3: TGCGCCAGCAGCCACGAGGGACGGATGAACACTGAAGCTTTCTTT.

The CDR3 protein is CASSMDRGDYNEQFF. The CDR3, as DNA: TGTGCCAGCAGCATGGACAGGGGCGATTACAATGAGCAGTTCTTC. The chain combines TRBV11-2 with TRBJ2-1, with TRBD1 matching over 9 bases. Losses at the gene ends were 5 bases for V and 4 bases for J; bases not matched to a gene: 6. Germline V gives CDR1 SGHAT, CDR2 FQNNGV. CDR3 length: 15 amino acids.

DNA for the CDR3: TGTGCCAGCAGTTTAAAGGGGTTGGCAGGGTTCTCCTACGAGCAGTACTTC. It codes for CASSLKGLAGFSYEQYF. The gene calls are TRBV28 and TRBJ2-7, with a weak D call TRBD1 (5 bases). V was cut by 2 bases and J by 0 bases, with 17 bases left in between. Germline V gene data show CDR1 as MDHEN and CDR2 as SYDVKM. There are 17 residues in the CDR3. The full variable domain, in which reference TRBV28 and TRBJ2-7 provide the parts outside the CDR3, is DVKVTQSSRYLVKRTGEKVFLECVQDMDHENMFWYRQDPGLGLRLIYFSYDVKMKEKGDIPEGYSVSREKKERFSLILESASTNQTSMYLCASSLKGLAGFSYEQYFGPGTRLTVT.

This clone was seen a handful of times. As DNA, the CDR3 is TGTGCTACCACGGGTGGCTACACCTTC. Encoded protein: CATTGGYTF. The V and J genes are TRBV27 and TRBJ1-2; the D is unclear. The CDR3 extends over 9 amino acids. Looked up from germline, CDR1 is MNHEY and CDR2 is SMNVEV (reference sequence).

The chain carries TRBV5-4 and TRBJ1-1, with D maybe TRBD1 (6 bases). The CDR3 is made up of 17 amino acids. Trimming shortened V by 0 bases and J by 0 bases, and 15 bases separated the two germline ends. Per germline, CDR1 SGHNT and CDR2 YYREEE (reference sequence). Written as DNA, the CDR3 is TGTGCCAGCAGCTTGGGGCAGGGGAGCGGGTTGAACACTGAAGCTTTCTTT. It translates to CASSLGQGSGLNTEAFF.

This clone was counted a few times. This chain links TRBV7-2 with TRBJ1-5; 10 nucleotides match TRBD1. Germline trimming cut 8 bases from V and 3 bases from J; bases unmatched to any gene: 4. Germline V gene sequence: CDR1 SGHTA, CDR2 FQGNSA. CDR3 length equals 14 residues. The CDR3 nucleotides are TGTGCCAGCGGGACAGGGGCTATCAATCAGCCCCAGCATTTT. Translated: CASGTGAINQPQHF.

This chain connects TRBV27 to TRBJ2-5; TRBD1 matches 10 bases. Germline CDR1 MNHEY, CDR2 SMNVEV (reference sequence). The CDR3 loop spans 17 amino acids. Trimming at V came to 6 bases and at J to 0 bases, leaving 10 bases not matched to a gene. The DNA for the CDR3 is TGTGCCAGCAGCCATACTCCGGGACAGGGGTACCAAGAGACCCAGTACTTC. Its translation: CASSHTPGQGYQETQYF.

The rearrangement joins TRBV19 to TRBJ2-7; D call uncertain. The germline gives CDR1 LNHDA, CDR2 SQIVND (reference sequence). V lost 3 bases, J lost 3 bases, and 9 bases lay in between. There are 13 residues in the CDR3. The chain's CDR3 is CASSIGLDYEQYF. For the CDR3, the DNA is TGTGCCAGTAGTATCGGGTTGGACTACGAGCAGTACTTC.

The chain links TRBV7-9 to TRBJ1-1; D might be TRBD1 (6 bases). Between the trimmed V and J ends, which lost 1 base and 4 bases, there was a span of 13 bases. From germline, CDR1 is SEHNR and CDR2 FQNEAQ (reference sequence). The CDR3 extends over 15 amino acids. CDR3 DNA sequence: TGTGCCAGCAGCTTAGGGTTGGGGGGCGGCACTGAAGCTTTCTTT. Its protein product is CASSLGLGGGTEAFF.

V is TRBV25-1 and J is TRBJ2-1; D may be TRBD1 (5 bases). Per the germline V gene, CDR1 is MGHDK and CDR2 is SYGVNS. The V and J ends lost 5 bases and 8 bases respectively, with 16 bases between them. CDR3 size: 14 residues. CDR3 protein: CASSKSGFQDEQFF. The CDR3 nucleotides are TGTGCCAGCAGTAAGTCAGGGTTTCAGGATGAGCAGTTCTTC.

This sequence joins TRBV27 and TRBJ2-7; tentative D call: TRBD1 (6 bases). Germline lookup yields CDR1 MNHEY and CDR2 SMNVEV (reference sequence). This CDR3 is 13 amino acids long. V shed 5 bases and J shed 1 base, with 9 bases lying between them. The CDR3 loop is CASSGTGSYEQYF. The CDR3 DNA reads TGTGCCAGCAGTGGTACAGGGTCCTACGAGCAGTACTTC.

V is TRBV3-1 (or the pseudogene TRBV3-2) and J is TRBJ2-7, with D possibly TRBD2 on 5 matching bases. Germline CDR1 reads LGHDT; CDR2 reads YNNKEL (reference sequence). Deletions cut 0 bases from V and 5 bases from J, with 8 bases between. The CDR3 sequence is 13 residues long. CDR3 loop: CASSQEGAHEQYF. CDR3 nucleotide sequence: TGTGCCAGCAGCCAAGAGGGAGCCCACGAGCAGTACTTC.

The count of this clone is one. The chain combines TRBV3-1 (or the pseudogene TRBV3-2) with TRBJ1-6; the match to TRBD1 covers 9 bases. V lost 0 bases to trimming and J lost 0 bases; unmatched junction nucleotides: 12. The CDR3 is 21 residues long. The germline V gene encodes CDR1 LGHDT and CDR2 YNNKEL (reference sequence). CDR3 in amino acids: CASSQDGRGQGRCSYNSPLHF. CDR3 coding DNA: TGTGCCAGCAGCCAAGATGGGAGGGGACAGGGTAGGTGCTCCTATAATTCACCCCTCCACTTT.

This chain connects TRBV5-1 to TRBJ1-2; TRBD1 is a possible D gene (6 bases). This CDR3 spans 13 amino acids. Per the germline V gene, CDR1 is SGHRS and CDR2 is YFSETQ. V gave up 4 bases and J gave up 6 bases, with 13 bases separating them. CDR3 amino acids: CASSRQESDGYTF. CDR3 DNA sequence: TGCGCCAGCAGCCGACAGGAATCTGATGGCTACACCTTC.

This chain uses TRBV7-9 with TRBJ1-2; D remains unclear. V lost 1 base, J lost 8 bases, and 20 bases lay in between. Germline V lookup: CDR1 SEHNR, CDR2 FQNEAQ (reference sequence). This CDR3 comprises 16 residues. The CDR3 sequence is CASSLEYMRTGFGYTF. The CDR3 coding sequence is TGTGCCAGCAGCTTAGAATATATGAGGACGGGATTCGGCTACACCTTC.